One sample yielded the 29 T cell receptor beta chains listed below, sequenced in a study of shared clonotypes between healthy human individuals. Some clones are missing from TCRdb's copy, which holds only in-frame ones; the method was immunoSEQ multiplex PCR. The sample yields about 2.3 million clones, 85% to 95% seen once. Sequencing was carried out using naive CD4+ T cells from PBMCs. Subset specified: CD45RA+ positively selected. These receptors all come from a man aged 18 to 29 in good health. Some clones in this sample may be carry-over from other donors' samples.

Worth noting for this clone: The same CDR3 arises from other DNA sequences in this sample as well. The CDR3 loop is CASSPQGNTEAFF. The CDR3 DNA sequence: TGTGCCAGCAGTCCACAGGGGAACACTGAAGCTTTCTTT. V and J are TRBV2 and TRBJ1-1; TRBD1 might be the D (6 bases). V was trimmed by 5 bases and J by 1 base, leaving 8 bases between them. Per the germline V gene, CDR1 is SNHLY and CDR2 is FYNNEI. The length of the CDR3 is 13 residues.

The chain recombines TRBV30 with TRBJ2-7; D assignment may be TRBD1 or TRBD2 (5 bases each). The V gene lost 6 bases and the J gene lost 4 bases, with 16 bases spanning the gap. The germline CDR1 and CDR2 sequences are GTSNPN and SVGIG (reference sequence). This CDR3 comprises 13 residues. CDR3 loop: CACTGRNRYEQYF. CDR3 DNA: TGTGCCTGCACGGGACGCAACCGTTACGAGCAGTACTTC.

The genes are TRBV4-2 and TRBJ1-1; D unresolved. CDR1 is LGHNA and CDR2 is YNFKEQ in the germline V gene. The CDR3 has 17 residues. Trimming cost V 0 bases and J 0 bases, with 14 bases left between them. The CDR3, as DNA: TGTGCCAGCAGCCAAGATGATAGAGGGATCATGAACACTGAAGCTTTCTTT. The encoded protein is CASSQDDRGIMNTEAFF.

The rearrangement joins TRBV11-2 to TRBJ1-1; D might be TRBD1 (5 bases). There are 14 residues in the CDR3. Deletions cut 6 bases from V and 3 bases from J, with 14 bases between. The germline V gene encodes CDR1 SGHAT and CDR2 FQNNGV. CDR3 nucleotide sequence: TGTGCCAGCAGACTTTCGACAGATCACACTGAAGCTTTCTTT. Translated: CASRLSTDHTEAFF.

This chain links TRBV5-4 with TRBJ2-3; the match to TRBD2 covers 9 bases. Germline V gives CDR1 SGHNT, CDR2 YYREEE (reference sequence). The V segment lost 2 bases and the J segment 2 bases; nucleotides outside the gene matches: 6. The CDR3 has 16 amino acids. CDR3 protein: CASSFDAGGSTDTQYF. CDR3 DNA sequence: TGTGCCAGCAGCTTTGACGCGGGAGGGTCCACAGATACGCAGTATTTT.

The genes are TRBV18 and TRBJ2-1, with 8 bases aligning to TRBD2. This CDR3 has 14 residues. The V gene's germline CDR1 is KGHSH and CDR2 LQKENI. The V and J ends lost 2 bases and 15 bases, in that order; junction bases with no gene match: 12. For the CDR3, the DNA is TGTGCCAGCTCACCAGAACTAGCGGACGCCCAGAGGTTCTTC. It encodes CASSPELADAQRFF.

For this clone: This sample also contains other DNA sequences that code for the same CDR3. This chain uses TRBV5-1 with TRBJ2-1, with TRBD2 matching 14 bases. The CDR3 is 15 amino acids. Germline CDR1 SGHRS, CDR2 YFSETQ. The ends lost 0 bases at V and 10 bases at J; junction bases unmatched: 3. This CDR3 reads CASSLGLAGGDEQFF. The CDR3 DNA sequence: TGCGCCAGCAGCTTGGGACTAGCGGGAGGGGACGAGCAGTTCTTC.

The chain is built from TRBV5-1 and TRBJ2-3; the D is unclear. CDR3 length: 16 amino acids. V was clipped by 0 bases and J by 5 bases, with 16 bases between them. Germline assignment: CDR1 SGHRS and CDR2 YFSETQ. CDR3 loop: CASSLVGTTPGDTQYF. For the CDR3, the DNA is TGCGCCAGCAGCTTGGTTGGCACTACACCGGGAGATACGCAGTATTTT.

This rearrangement joins TRBV11-2 to TRBJ2-1; a weak D match, TRBD1 (5 bases). Trimming took off 1 base at V and 7 bases at J, with 17 bases between the two ends. The V gene's germline CDR1 is SGHAT and CDR2 FQNNGV. This CDR3 comprises 16 residues. DNA of the CDR3: TGTGCCAGCAGCTTAGCCCCCTCAGGGATGAGGAATGAGCAGTTCTTC. Protein sequence: CASSLAPSGMRNEQFF.

J is TRBJ2-2 and V is TRBV14; D may be TRBD2 (5 bases). The germline V gene has CDR1 SGHDN and CDR2 FVKESK. The CDR3 length is 17 residues. Trimming stripped 0 bases from V and 2 bases from J, with 13 bases between. DNA of the CDR3: TGTGCCAGCAGCCAAGATTTAGTGAGGGCCAACACCGGGGAGCTGTTTTTT. Translation: CASSQDLVRANTGELFF.

In this sample, this clone turned up once. The chain combines TRBV10-3 with TRBJ2-3; 10 bases match TRBD1. The CDR3 runs to 15 residues. CDR1 and CDR2 from the germline V gene are ENHRY and SYGVKD. The J segment lost 5 bases and the V segment lost 11 bases, leaving 13 bases of the junction unmatched. The CDR3 DNA follows: TGTGCCGCTCGCGACAGGGGGCGACTTAAAGATACGCAGTATTTT. Amino acids: CAARDRGRLKDTQYF.

The chain is built from TRBV11-2 and TRBJ1-4, with D perhaps TRBD1 (6 bases). The germline gives CDR1 SGHAT, CDR2 FQNNGV. CDR3 size: 15 residues. Trimming left V 3 bases short and J 0 bases short, with 8 bases between. The CDR3 DNA sequence: TGTGCCAGCAGCTTGGACAGACCAACTAATGAAAAACTGTTTTTT. As protein: CASSLDRPTNEKLFF.

This clone was observed a handful of times. The rearrangement joins TRBV28 to TRBJ1-2, with D unresolved. Germline CDR1 reads MDHEN; CDR2 reads SYDVKM. Deletions cut 2 bases from V and 1 base from J, with 5 bases between. The CDR3 loop spans 13 amino acids. The CDR3 reads CASSLVNNYGYTF. The CDR3 DNA reads as TGTGCCAGCAGTTTAGTGAATAACTATGGCTACACCTTC.

The J gene is TRBJ2-7, the V gene TRBV15; D assignment may be TRBD1 or TRBD2 (5 bases each). Per the germline V gene, CDR1 is LNHNV and CDR2 is YYDKDF (reference sequence). Trimming removed 0 bases from V and 1 base from J, with 13 bases in between. This CDR3 has 16 amino acids. The CDR3 spells CATSRDRGPPSYEQYF. In nucleotides, the CDR3 is TGTGCCACCAGCAGAGATCGGGGACCCCCTTCCTACGAGCAGTACTTC.

The chain links TRBV29-1 to TRBJ1-2; TRBD1 is a possible D gene (6 bases). The CDR3 runs to 10 residues. The germline V gene has CDR1 SQVTM and CDR2 ANQGSEA. V was trimmed by 3 bases and J by 9 bases, leaving 8 bases between them. The CDR3 loop is CSVEDRSYTF. DNA for the CDR3: TGCAGCGTTGAGGACAGAAGCTACACCTTC.

The chain uses TRBV25-1 and TRBJ2-1, with D perhaps TRBD1 or TRBD2 (5 bases each). The V and J ends lost 3 bases and 10 bases respectively, with 13 bases between them. Germline V gene lookup returns CDR1 MGHDK and CDR2 SYGVNS. The CDR3 runs to 13 residues. Written as DNA, the CDR3 is TGTGCCAGCAGTGATCGCCCGGGGCAGGAGCAGTTCTTC. Translation: CASSDRPGQEQFF.

The rearrangement uses TRBV5-1 and TRBJ1-2, with TRBD1 as a possible D gene (5 bases). The germline CDR1 and CDR2 sequences are SGHRS and YFSETQ. This CDR3 is built from 14 residues. The germline V and J ends were trimmed by 4 bases and 2 bases, with 12 bases remaining between them. The CDR3 is CASSPPRTNYGYTF. DNA of the CDR3: TGCGCCAGCAGCCCCCCTCGGACAAACTATGGCTACACCTTC.

The chain is built from TRBV6-6 and TRBJ2-7; a possible D gene is TRBD1 (6 bases). With 1 base removed from V and 3 bases from J, the gap between germline ends came to 10 bases. This CDR3 spans 14 amino acids. The germline CDR1 and CDR2 sequences are MNHNY and SVGAGI (reference sequence). CDR3 coding DNA: TGTGCCAGCAGTTACTTTGGGGGCGGCTACGAGCAGTACTTC. It codes for CASSYFGGGYEQYF.

CDR3 bases: TGTGCCAGCAGCTTAATCCAGGGGTCTGCTCCCTATGGCTACACCTTC. Protein sequence: CASSLIQGSAPYGYTF. V is TRBV7-9 and J is TRBJ1-2, with a weak D call TRBD1 (6 bases). The V end was cut by 2 bases, the J end by 4 bases, with 17 bases between. The CDR3 sequence is 16 residues long. Germline loops: CDR1 SEHNR, CDR2 FQNEAQ (reference sequence).

The chain joins TRBV27 to TRBJ1-1; D is uncertain. The CDR3 contains 16 residues. Germline loops: CDR1 MNHEY, CDR2 SMNVEV (reference sequence). V was shortened by 1 base and J by 3 bases, with 15 bases between the two germline ends. As DNA, the CDR3 is TGTGCCAGCAGTTTATACCGGGTAGCGGGGTACACTGAAGCTTTCTTT. Residues: CASSLYRVAGYTEAFF.

The chain carries TRBV19 and TRBJ1-2, with D possibly matching TRBD1 (6 bases). From germline, CDR1 is LNHDA and CDR2 SQIVND (reference sequence). Trimming removed 7 bases from V and 6 bases from J, with 15 bases in between. The CDR3 spans 13 residues. The CDR3 DNA is TGTGCCAGTACCGACAGGAAAGGGGATGGCTACACCTTC. Translating it yields CASTDRKGDGYTF.

V and J are TRBV4-3 and TRBJ1-4; a possible D gene is TRBD1 (5 bases). This CDR3 has 15 residues. From germline, CDR1 is LGHNA and CDR2 YSLEER. V dropped 4 bases and J dropped 8 bases, with 17 bases sitting between them. Written as DNA, the CDR3 is TGCGCCAGCAGCCGGGGGTTAGGGGCGGGAGAAAAACTGTTTTTT. Its translation: CASSRGLGAGEKLFF.

This rearrangement joins TRBV9 to TRBJ1-1; no firm D call. The V end was cut by 0 bases, the J end by 0 bases, with 6 bases between. Germline-derived CDR1 and CDR2 are SGDLS and YYNGEE. The CDR3 extends over 14 amino acids. The CDR3 loop is CASSVGEMNTEAFF. In DNA form, the CDR3 reads TGTGCCAGCAGCGTAGGGGAGATGAACACTGAAGCTTTCTTT.

This chain joins TRBV28 and TRBJ1-2; D possibly corresponds to TRBD1 (5 bases). Trimming cost V 2 bases and J 4 bases, with 17 bases left between them. The CDR3 runs to 16 residues. CDR1 MDHEN and CDR2 SYDVKM come from the germline V gene. CDR3 amino acids: CASSLPGTGGFYGYTF. The CDR3 coding sequence is TGTGCCAGCAGTTTACCCGGGACCGGAGGATTCTATGGCTACACCTTC.

The table lists this clone with a few counts. The genes are TRBV30 and TRBJ1-1; D gene uncertain. The CDR3 contains 15 residues. The germline gives CDR1 GTSNPN, CDR2 SVGIG (reference sequence). V was shortened by 0 bases and J by 5 bases, with 16 bases between the two germline ends. The CDR3 DNA reads as TGTGCCTGGAGTGTACGTACTTCCCCCGGGACTGAAGCTTTCTTT. Amino acid sequence: CAWSVRTSPGTEAFF.

The rearrangement joins TRBV10-3 to TRBJ1-2; 9 bases agree with TRBD1. Germline CDR1 and CDR2: ENHRY and SYGVKD. The V segment lost 0 bases and the J segment 3 bases; nucleotides outside the gene matches: 11. The CDR3 length is 18 residues. The CDR3 is CAISESTRGTGWHYGYTF. CDR3 nucleotide sequence: TGTGCCATCAGTGAGTCAACCCGGGGGACAGGGTGGCACTATGGCTACACCTTC.

The J gene is TRBJ1-1, the V gene TRBV19; tentatively, D is TRBD1 (6 bases). The CDR3 covers 14 residues. Trimming stripped 4 bases from V and 4 bases from J, with 13 bases between. Germline loops: CDR1 LNHDA, CDR2 SQIVND (reference sequence). This CDR3 reads CASSTQGGGTEAFF. CDR3 bases: TGTGCCAGTAGTACGCAGGGAGGGGGCACTGAAGCTTTCTTT.

The chain recombines TRBV9 with TRBJ2-5; 15 bases are a match to TRBD2. The CDR3 loop spans 17 amino acids. Germline values: CDR1 SGDLS, CDR2 YYNGEE. The V gene end was trimmed by 0 bases and the J gene end by 5 bases; junction bases not matched to a gene: 5. Here the CDR3 reads CASSVANGLAGGETQYF. The CDR3 DNA follows: TGTGCCAGCAGCGTAGCTAATGGACTAGCGGGGGGGGAGACCCAGTACTTC.

This chain connects TRBV29-1 to TRBJ1-2; a weak D match, TRBD1 (6 bases). Germline CDR1 SQVTM, CDR2 ANQGSEA. CDR3 length: 13 amino acids. Trimming stripped 3 bases from V and 8 bases from J, with 16 bases between. The CDR3 DNA reads TGCAGCGTTGAGCTAGGGGGACGGGGCGGCTACACCTTC. Its protein is CSVELGGRGGYTF.